The 18 T cell receptor beta chains reported below all come from one sample, sequenced in a study of post-analysis software for immune sequencing data. Overall study findings and caveats: Several TRBV segments were more frequent in patients than controls; TRBV5-6, TRBV5-1 and TRBV20-1 belonged to this group.

Every TCR beta cDNA library bore unique molecular identifiers. Each CDR3 protein is one row after TCRdb ran MiXCR on the PCR reads. The data show about 560,000 distinct CDR3 sequences, roughly 46% seen once. Antigen specificity for these receptors is unknown. Sequenced input: blood. These receptor sequences come from a girl aged 5-17 years with multiple sclerosis.

The chain employs TRBV20-1 and TRBJ2-4; 7 bases line up with TRBD2. Germline CDR1 DFQATT, CDR2 SNEGSKA (reference sequence). The length of the CDR3 is 16 residues. Trimming cost V 3 bases and J 15 bases; bases outside gene matches: 23. The CDR3 DNA sequence: TGCAGTGCTAGGAGCTCGAGAGGGACTACCACCGGGACTACGTACTTC. Its protein is CSARSSRGTTTGTTYF.

This chain links TRBV5-1 with TRBJ2-3; D is unclear. Germline V gives CDR1 SGHRS, CDR2 YFSETQ. V shed 2 bases and J shed 7 bases, with 5 bases lying between them. This CDR3 contains 11 residues. CDR3 in DNA: TGCGCCAGCAGCTTCGATAATACGCAGTATTTT. It translates to CASSFDNTQYF. Supplemented by reference TRBV5-1 and TRBJ2-3, the full variable domain reads KAGVTQTPRYLIKTRGQQVTLSCSPISGHRSVSWYQQTPGQGLQFLFEYFSETQRNKGNFPGRFSGRQFSNSRSEMNVSTLELGDSALYLCASSFDNTQYFGPGTRLTVL.

The chain recombines TRBV12-3 or TRBV12-4 with TRBJ1-1; D call uncertain. The CDR3 spans 15 residues. The ends were cut back, 6 bases at V and 0 bases at J, with 14 bases in the middle. In DNA, the CDR3 is TGTGCCAGCAGCCCTCCCCCGGGTCTGAACACTGAAGCTTTCTTT. Translating gives CASSPPPGLNTEAFF.

This chain links TRBV5-1 with TRBJ2-3; a possible D gene is TRBD2 (6 bases). Trimming removed 1 base at V and 0 bases at J, with 9 bases between. The germline CDR1 and CDR2 sequences are SGHRS and YFSETQ. The CDR3 sequence is 15 residues long. For the CDR3, the DNA is TGCGCCAGCAGCTTGCAACTAGCTAGCACAGATACGCAGTATTTT. Protein product: CASSLQLASTDTQYF. The complete variable domain, with remaining parts taken from reference TRBV5-1 and TRBJ2-3, reads KAGVTQTPRYLIKTRGQQVTLSCSPISGHRSVSWYQQTPGQGLQFLFEYFSETQRNKGNFPGRFSGRQFSNSRSEMNVSTLELGDSALYLCASSLQLASTDTQYFGPGTRLTVL.

The chain joins TRBV13 to TRBJ2-4; D possibly uses TRBD1 or TRBD2 (5 bases each). The CDR3 covers 16 residues. Looked up from germline, CDR1 is PRHDT and CDR2 is FYEKMQ (reference sequence). V was trimmed by 3 bases and J by 6 bases, leaving 18 bases between them. CDR3 loop: CASSFLATSGRNIQYF. The CDR3 DNA reads TGTGCCAGCAGCTTCTTAGCAACTTCAGGGAGAAACATTCAGTACTTC.

The genes are TRBV5-1 and TRBJ2-3, with D possibly called TRBD1 or TRBD2 (5 bases each). The CDR3 length is 15 residues. Per germline, CDR1 SGHRS and CDR2 YFSETQ. With 3 bases removed from V and 1 base from J, the gap between germline ends came to 12 bases. In nucleotides, the CDR3 is TGCGCCAGCAGCTCGGGACCAGCAGGCACAGATACGCAGTATTTT. Encoded protein: CASSSGPAGTDTQYF.

The table lists this clonotype with a few counts. In nucleotides, the CDR3 is TGTGCCAGCAGTTTCACAGGACTAGGTTCACCCCTCCACTTT. Residues: CASSFTGLGSPLHF. The chain couples TRBV12-3 or TRBV12-4 to TRBJ1-6; the D gene is possibly TRBD1 (5 bases). The V and J ends lost 3 bases and 9 bases respectively, with 12 bases between them. The CDR3 contains 14 residues.

J is TRBJ2-5 and V is TRBV12-3 or TRBV12-4; TRBD1 aligns across 9 bases. The CDR3 contains 14 residues. With 8 bases clipped from V and 1 base from J, the junction kept 5 bases outside the gene matches. The chain's CDR3 is CASLQDRGQETQYF. Here the CDR3 DNA reads TGTGCCAGCCTACAGGACAGGGGCCAAGAGACCCAGTACTTC.

The V call is TRBV12-3 or TRBV12-4, the J call TRBJ1-1; D gene ambiguous. V was trimmed by 1 base and J by 4 bases, leaving 13 bases between them. The CDR3 has 15 amino acids. CDR3 amino acids: CASSLGLGSGTEAFF. CDR3 DNA: TGTGCCAGCAGTTTAGGGTTGGGTTCTGGCACTGAAGCTTTCTTT.

In its sample, this clonotype was seen a few times. The gene calls are TRBV12-3 or TRBV12-4 and TRBJ2-1; 7 bases match TRBD2. The CDR3 loop spans 15 amino acids. V shed 1 base, J shed 3 bases, and the junction held 3 bases outside the gene matches. CDR3 sequence: CASSLDRTSYNEQFF. DNA for the CDR3: TGTGCCAGCAGTTTAGACCGGACTAGCTACAATGAGCAGTTCTTC.

The V gene is TRBV6-5, the J gene TRBJ1-4, with D unresolved. The CDR3 is 13 residues long. V was trimmed by 0 bases and J by 7 bases, leaving 6 bases between them. Germline assignment: CDR1 MNHEY and CDR2 SVGAGI. This CDR3 reads CASSYSRAEKLFF. In nucleotides, the CDR3 is TGTGCCAGCAGTTACTCGAGGGCTGAAAAACTGTTTTTT.

This clonotype was detected a few times. The chain couples TRBV4-1 to TRBJ2-4, with D possibly called TRBD1 or TRBD2 (5 bases each). TRBJ2-7 matches the DNA end more closely, so the J call is doubtful. The CDR3 spans 16 residues. CDR1 is MGHRA and CDR2 is YSYEKL in the germline V gene. CDR3: CASSHPRDLLGYEQYF. The CDR3 DNA reads TGCGCCAGCAGCCACCCCCGGGACCTTCTCGGCTACGAGCAGTACTTC.

CDR3 bases: TGTGCCAGCAGTTTCACCCGGGAACACACTGAAGCTTTCTTT. Its protein is CASSFTREHTEAFF. The rearrangement links TRBV12-3 or TRBV12-4 to TRBJ1-1; D gene uncertain. Trimming removed 3 bases from V and 3 bases from J, with 11 bases in between. CDR3 length equals 14 residues.

The chain links TRBV12-3 or TRBV12-4 to TRBJ2-7; 9 nucleotides match TRBD2. V dropped 3 bases and J dropped 3; count of bases not matched to a gene: 6. The CDR3 has 15 residues. This chain's CDR3 is CASSFVVSGSYEQYF. The CDR3 region has the DNA TGTGCCAGCAGTTTTGTTGTTAGCGGGAGCTACGAGCAGTACTTC.

This clonotype was seen only a few times. The chain has TRBV28 and TRBJ2-5, with no clear D. CDR3 length equals 16 residues. V was pared by 4 bases and J by 4 bases, with 19 bases between. Germline CDR1 reads MDHEN; CDR2 reads SYDVKM. CDR3 in amino acids: CASSSPGGGTRETQYF. The DNA of the CDR3 is TGTGCCAGCAGTTCCCCTGGTGGCGGCACCAGAGAGACCCAGTACTTC.

The rearrangement uses TRBV9 and TRBJ1-2, with D tentatively TRBD1 (5 bases). The ends were cut back, 2 bases at V and 8 bases at J, with 19 bases in the middle. The CDR3 is 15 amino acids. CDR1 and CDR2 from the germline V gene are SGDLS and YYNGEE. In DNA, the CDR3 is TGTGCCAGCAGCGTCCCCGGGACTAAGCTCGGGGGCTACACCTTC. The encoded protein is CASSVPGTKLGGYTF. The entire variable domain, with the rest obtained from reference TRBV9 and TRBJ1-2, is as follows: DSGVTQTPKHLITATGQRVTLRCSPRSGDLSVYWYQQSLDQGLQFLIQYYNGEERAKGNILERFSAQQFPDLHSELNLSSLELGDSALYFCASSVPGTKLGGYTFGSGTRLTVV.

In the case of this clonotype: One end of the junction is discordant with germline, which a read error may explain. The V gene is TRBV7-2, the J gene TRBJ2-7; D is undetermined. CDR1 and CDR2 from the germline V gene are SGHTA and FQGNSA. This CDR3 region has 13 residues. The CDR3 region is CASSPGRPYEQYF. The CDR3 region has the DNA TGTGCTAGCAGCCCCGGCAGGCCCTACGAGCAGTACTTC.

The chain couples TRBV5-1 to TRBJ2-2, with 7 bases identical to TRBD2. This CDR3 contains 16 residues. J lost 0 bases, V lost 4 bases, and 6 bases had no gene match. Germline CDR1 reads SGHRS; CDR2 reads YFSETQ. The CDR3 reads CASSPTSFSNTGELFF. Here the CDR3 DNA reads TGCGCCAGCAGCCCGACTAGCTTTTCGAACACCGGGGAGCTGTTTTTT.